One sample yielded the 27 T cell receptor beta chains listed below, sequenced in a study of blood T cell repertoires in COVID-19. The table came from immunoSEQ multiplex PCR; TCRdb's copy has only in-frame clones and leaves some out. The table includes approximately 200,000 clones, roughly 81% detected once. The sample taken for sequencing was peripheral blood. The receptors shown here come from a middle-aged man with acute or convalescent COVID-19.

J is TRBJ1-6 and V is TRBV28; no clear D. Between the trimmed V and J ends, which lost 5 bases and 7 bases, there was a span of 18 bases. Germline-derived CDR1 and CDR2 are MDHEN and SYDVKM. This CDR3 spans 16 amino acids. The CDR3 coding sequence is TGTGCCAGCAGTATATCCGGGAGGGCAGAGAATTCACCCCTCCACTTT. As protein: CASSISGRAENSPLHF.

This rearrangement joins TRBV7-9 to TRBJ1-5; D is unclear. Germline-derived CDR1 and CDR2 are SEHNR and FQNEAQ (reference sequence). The V gene lost 1 base and the J gene lost 7 bases, with 5 bases spanning the gap. This CDR3 contains 12 residues. CDR3 coding DNA: TGTGCCAGCAGCTTAGACGGGCAGCCCCAGCATTTT. This translates into CASSLDGQPQHF.

The genes are TRBV19 and TRBJ2-1; 8 positions match TRBD2. This CDR3 comprises 13 residues. In germline, CDR1 is LNHDA, CDR2 SQIVND (reference sequence). V lost 5 bases, J lost 10 bases, and 7 bases stayed unmatched. CDR3 sequence: CASSLRLAREQFF. Here the CDR3 DNA reads TGTGCCAGTAGTCTTAGACTAGCGAGAGAGCAGTTCTTC. The whole variable domain, filled in from reference TRBV19 and TRBJ2-1, reads DGGITQSPKYLFRKEGQNVTLSCEQNLNHDAMYWYRQDPGQGLRLIYYSQIVNDFQKGDIAEGYSVSREKKESFPLTVTSAQKNPTAFYLCASSLRLAREQFFGPGTRLTVL.

The J gene is TRBJ1-2, the V gene TRBV3-1 (or the pseudogene TRBV3-2), with D tentatively TRBD1 (5 bases). Germline values: CDR1 LGHDT, CDR2 YNNKEL (reference sequence). CDR3 length equals 16 residues. V dropped 5 bases and J dropped 7 bases, with 23 bases sitting between them. This CDR3 is CASSKLSQGGEGGYTF. The CDR3 coding sequence is TGTGCCAGCAGCAAACTCTCCCAGGGAGGTGAGGGTGGCTACACCTTC.

This clone showed up just once. The rearrangement links TRBV11-3 to TRBJ2-1; D unresolved. This CDR3 contains 15 residues. V shed 0 bases and J shed 0 bases, with 6 bases lying between them. Germline CDR1 SGHNT, CDR2 YENEEA. The DNA for the CDR3 is TGTGCCAGCAGCTTAGAAGCGCGCTCCTACAATGAGCAGTTCTTC. Protein sequence: CASSLEARSYNEQFF.

This clone was observed a single time. The V gene is TRBV5-1, the J gene TRBJ2-3, with D possibly matching TRBD2 (6 bases). The CDR3 length is 15 residues. CDR1 SGHRS and CDR2 YFSETQ come from the germline V gene. The ends were cut back, 3 bases at V and 6 bases at J, with 17 bases in the middle. This CDR3 is CASSSPGGRGDTQYF. CDR3 coding DNA: TGCGCCAGCAGCTCCCCTGGGGGGAGAGGGGATACGCAGTATTTT.

The chain joins TRBV2 to TRBJ1-1; D is possibly TRBD1 (5 bases). V gave up 2 bases and J gave up 4 bases, with 11 bases separating them. This CDR3 has 14 amino acids. Germline lookup yields CDR1 SNHLY and CDR2 FYNNEI. CDR3 nucleotides: TGTGCCAGCAGTGAACAGGGCCCCCCCACTGAAGCTTTCTTT. Translation gives CASSEQGPPTEAFF.

The genes are TRBV6-5 and TRBJ1-2; tentatively, D is TRBD1 (5 bases). This CDR3 is built from 15 residues. V was cut by 7 bases and J by 4 bases, with 19 bases left in between. Per the germline V gene, CDR1 is MNHEY and CDR2 is SVGAGI. CDR3 loop: CASIPRGGPGYGYTF. CDR3 sequence (DNA): TGTGCCAGCATCCCGAGGGGAGGGCCCGGCTATGGCTACACCTTC.

The chain links TRBV3-1 (or the pseudogene TRBV3-2) to TRBJ1-5; possible D gene TRBD1, 5 bases. The V end was cut by 1 base, the J end by 0 bases, with 16 bases between. Per the germline V gene, CDR1 is LGHDT and CDR2 is YNNKEL (reference sequence). The CDR3 loop spans 18 amino acids. The CDR3 region is CASSQGSAGPYSNQPQHF. The DNA of the CDR3 is TGTGCCAGCAGCCAAGGATCAGCAGGGCCCTATAGCAATCAGCCCCAGCATTTT.

The V call is TRBV28, the J call TRBJ1-3; D not resolved. Germline values: CDR1 MDHEN, CDR2 SYDVKM. The CDR3 totals 13 residues. V was trimmed by 7 bases and J by 0 bases, leaving 7 bases between them. Here the CDR3 DNA reads TGTGCCAGCAAGCGGGCCTCTGGAAACACCATATATTTT. Amino acids: CASKRASGNTIYF.

This rearrangement joins TRBV6-5 to TRBJ1-1; D ambiguous. V shed 6 bases and J shed 3 bases, with 5 bases lying between them. The CDR3 is made up of 11 amino acids. Germline assignment: CDR1 MNHEY and CDR2 SVGAGI. The chain's CDR3 is CASSPYTEAFF. Written as DNA, the CDR3 is TGTGCCAGCAGCCCGTACACTGAAGCTTTCTTT.

The chain employs TRBV19 and TRBJ2-1; no reliable D call. The germline V gene encodes CDR1 LNHDA and CDR2 SQIVND (reference sequence). V was pared by 5 bases and J by 12 bases, with 11 bases between. This CDR3 has 11 amino acids. CDR3 amino acids: CASSQVGAQFF. CDR3 nucleotides: TGTGCCAGTAGTCAAGTAGGAGCGCAGTTCTTC.

This rearrangement joins TRBV6-6 to TRBJ1-1; possible D gene TRBD1, 6 bases. V lost 7 bases and J lost 0, with 9 bases in between. The CDR3 loop spans 13 amino acids. CDR1 MNHNY and CDR2 SVGAGI come from the germline V gene (reference sequence). The CDR3 here is CASTDRVNTEAFF. The CDR3 DNA reads as TGTGCCAGCACGGACAGAGTGAACACTGAAGCTTTCTTT.

The chain couples TRBV11-2 to TRBJ2-5; 10 bases are shared with TRBD2. V was pared by 5 bases and J by 2 bases, with 5 bases of the junction left unmatched. In germline, CDR1 is SGHAT, CDR2 FQNNGV. This CDR3 spans 15 amino acids. CDR3 loop: CASSHGLAAQETQYF. The CDR3 coding sequence is TGTGCCAGCAGCCACGGACTAGCGGCTCAAGAGACCCAGTACTTC.

The genes are TRBV3-1 (or the pseudogene TRBV3-2) and TRBJ2-3; a weak D match, TRBD2 (7 bases). Germline V gene lookup returns CDR1 LGHDT and CDR2 YNNKEL (reference sequence). Trimming left V 0 bases short and J 6 bases short, with 16 bases between. This CDR3 is built from 16 residues. The CDR3 DNA follows: TGTGCCAGCAGCCAAGAAAGGACGGGGGGCAGGGATACGCAGTATTTT. This gives the protein CASSQERTGGRDTQYF.

This sequence joins TRBV5-6 and TRBJ2-7, with D maybe TRBD2 (6 bases). The CDR3 contains 17 residues. V lost 1 base and J lost 0, with 17 bases in between. Germline CDR1 SGHDT, CDR2 YYEEEE. In DNA, the CDR3 is TGTGCCAGCAGCTTGAGGCCGGGAGTTTTTAGCTCCTACGAGCAGTACTTC. Protein sequence: CASSLRPGVFSSYEQYF.

The rearrangement joins TRBV12-1 to TRBJ1-3; the D call of TRBD1 is as the table states it, not checked on the DNA. TRBV12-1 is described as a pseudogene. This CDR3 region has 19 residues. The CDR3 protein is CASSFGVGDSFFSGNTIYF. CDR3 bases: TGTGCCAGCAGCTTTGGGGTTGGAGACAGTTTTTTCTCTGGAAACACCATATATTTT.

The chain couples TRBV19 to TRBJ2-1; the D gene is possibly TRBD2 (5 bases). The CDR3 runs 15 residues. The germline V gene encodes CDR1 LNHDA and CDR2 SQIVND (reference sequence). Trimming removed 6 bases at V and 5 bases at J, with 17 bases between. The CDR3 DNA reads as TGTGCCAGTAGCGCCGGGGATTTGGGGAACAATGAGCAGTTCTTC. It encodes CASSAGDLGNNEQFF.

The rearrangement joins TRBV30 to TRBJ1-2; D gene unclear. The CDR3 consists of 12 residues. Trimming removed 3 bases from V and 3 bases from J, with 8 bases in between. Germline loops: CDR1 GTSNPN, CDR2 SVGIG (reference sequence). The CDR3 sequence is CAWRQDHYGYTF. CDR3 coding DNA: TGTGCCTGGAGGCAGGATCACTATGGCTACACCTTC.

This clone was seen a few times. The V and J genes are TRBV19 and TRBJ2-1, with D perhaps matching TRBD2 (6 bases). The V and J ends lost 2 bases and 0 bases respectively, with 11 bases between them. CDR3 size: 16 residues. Germline-derived CDR1 and CDR2 are LNHDA and SQIVND (reference sequence). CDR3 amino acids: CASSITGTYSYNEQFF. As DNA, the CDR3 is TGTGCCAGTAGTATAACTGGGACTTACTCCTACAATGAGCAGTTCTTC.

The rearrangement joins TRBV6-5 to TRBJ1-1; D remains ambiguous. Per the germline V gene, CDR1 is MNHEY and CDR2 is SVGAGI. Trimming shortened V by 0 bases and J by 1 base, and 6 bases separated the two germline ends. The CDR3 length is 14 residues. CDR3 DNA sequence: TGTGCCAGCAGTTACTCGAGTCAGAACACTGAAGCTTTCTTT. Protein sequence: CASSYSSQNTEAFF.

V and J are TRBV18 and TRBJ2-7; tentatively, D is TRBD1 (6 bases). Germline assignment: CDR1 KGHSH and CDR2 LQKENI. V was trimmed by 2 bases and J by 9 bases, leaving 20 bases between them. The CDR3 is 15 amino acids. CDR3 in amino acids: CASSPTTGSSIVQYF. The CDR3 DNA sequence: TGTGCCAGCTCACCAACAACAGGGAGTAGTATCGTGCAGTACTTC.

The genes are TRBV5-1 and TRBJ1-1; no definite D call. This CDR3 is 13 amino acids long. V was cut by 0 bases and J by 4 bases, with 7 bases left in between. Germline V gives CDR1 SGHRS, CDR2 YFSETQ. The CDR3 sequence: CASSLGRGTEAFF. CDR3 nucleotide sequence: TGCGCCAGCAGCTTGGGGCGGGGCACTGAAGCTTTCTTT.

This chain uses TRBV7-9 with TRBJ1-2; no definite D call. Between the trimmed V and J ends, which lost 1 base and 4 bases, there was a span of 4 bases. The CDR3 spans 12 residues. CDR1 and CDR2 (germline): SEHNR, FQNEAQ (reference sequence). CDR3 in amino acids: CASSLEPYGYTF. The CDR3 DNA is TGTGCCAGCAGCTTAGAGCCCTATGGCTACACCTTC.

The CDR3 sequence is CASSSTGGYGYTF. The CDR3 DNA reads as TGTGCCAGCAGTTCGACAGGGGGCTATGGCTACACCTTC. This chain joins TRBV12-3 or TRBV12-4 and TRBJ1-2; 9 bases align to TRBD1. This CDR3 is built from 13 residues. J was trimmed by 4 bases and V by 4 bases; bases with no gene match: 1.

This clone has only one observation. This chain links TRBV4-3 with TRBJ2-3, with 12 bases that match TRBD2. Germline V lookup: CDR1 LGHNA, CDR2 YSLEER. The CDR3 consists of 17 residues. V lost 0 bases and J lost 3; bases outside the gene matches: 4. For the CDR3, the DNA is TGCGCCAGCAGCCAAGATACTAGCGGGGGGTCAACAGATACGCAGTATTTT. Its protein is CASSQDTSGGSTDTQYF.

The gene calls are TRBV5-1 and TRBJ2-1; the match to TRBD2 covers 11 bases. Germline V gene data show CDR1 as SGHRS and CDR2 as YFSETQ. V shed 0 bases and J 5 bases; nucleotides not matched to a gene: 4. The CDR3 consists of 16 residues. The CDR3: CASSLVPSGGNNEQFF. The CDR3 DNA follows: TGCGCCAGCAGCTTGGTACCTAGCGGGGGGAACAATGAGCAGTTCTTC.